This TCR beta chain came from a study of tumor and adjacent non-tumor tissue in lung cancer. Study-wide context: Histology: 12 adenocarcinoma, a couple of squamous cell carcinoma, 1 small cell lung cancer.

Trimming took off 0 bases at V and 2 bases at J, with 8 bases between the two ends. Germline V gene data show CDR1 as SGHRS and CDR2 as YFSETQ. The CDR3 runs 14 residues. This sample's RNA came from whole unsorted tissue. The normal lung tissue was taken more than 3 cm from the tumor edge. General study findings and limits: TCR diversity was significantly greater in tumor than normal lung tissue.

About this clonotype itself: Its antigen is still unknown.

Three rounds of nested PCR, following a modified ARM-PCR protocol, produced the TCRbeta library. TCRdb reanalysed the multiplex PCR reads using MiXCR and keeps one entry per CDR3 protein. The data show 70,000 to 95,000 distinct CDR3 sequences, around 80% seen once. The chain combines TRBV5-1 with TRBJ1-1; D not certain. The clonotype comes from a man between 65 and 85 years old with non-small cell lung cancer. The specimen was distant non-tumor lung tissue. CDR3 sequence (DNA): TGCGCCAGCAGCTTGGTGGTATTAAACACTGAAGCTTTCTTT. It codes for CASSLVVLNTEAFF.